Here is one T cell receptor (beta chain) with its context. Its specificity is not known. Looked up from germline, CDR1 is WNHNN and CDR2 is SYGVQD (reference sequence). CDR3 length: 17 amino acids. V gave up 0 bases and J gave up 3 bases; unmatched junction bases: 7. Here immunoSEQ multiplex PCR was the method, and the copy in TCRdb shows in-frame clones only, minus some. The data hold approximately 13,000 clones, with roughly four fifths observed a single time. The data derive from a study of chemoradiotherapy in HPV16-positive cancers. Study overall: Functional T-cell assays on two HPV16-positive patients' cells defined candidate HPV-specific clones and common TCR motifs.

Study conclusions and caveats: Candidate HPV-specific clones and E7-related TCR motifs grew in tumor during treatment.

Samples were taken several times over chemoradiotherapy. The chain employs TRBV10-1 and TRBJ1-2; 10 bases line up with TRBD1. The TCR sequence derives from a human donor with HPV-associated anogenital cancer. This material was collected from a patient who underwent chemoradiotherapy. Here the CDR3 DNA reads TGCGCCAGCAGTGAGTCAAGAGACAGGGGGCGCGACTATGGCTACACCTTC. Translating it yields CASSESRDRGRDYGYTF.